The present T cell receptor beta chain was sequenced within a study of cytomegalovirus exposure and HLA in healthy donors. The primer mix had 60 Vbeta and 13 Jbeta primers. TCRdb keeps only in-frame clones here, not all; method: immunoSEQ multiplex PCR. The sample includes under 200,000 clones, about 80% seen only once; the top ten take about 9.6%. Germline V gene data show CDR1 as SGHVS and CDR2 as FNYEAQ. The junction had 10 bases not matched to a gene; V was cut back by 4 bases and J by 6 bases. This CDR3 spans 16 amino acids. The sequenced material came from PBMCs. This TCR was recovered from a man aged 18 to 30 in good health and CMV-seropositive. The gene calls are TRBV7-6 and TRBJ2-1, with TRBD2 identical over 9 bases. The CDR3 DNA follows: TGTGCCAGCAGCTCTCTAGCGGGGAGGGCTGGCAATGAGCAGTTCTTC. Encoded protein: CASSSLAGRAGNEQFF.